The next 15 T cell receptor beta chains were all read from a single sample in a study of OX40 agonist ivuxolimab in advanced cancers. Measured with immunoSEQ multiplex PCR; TCRdb has only the in-frame clones, and not every one. Of about 50,000 clones listed, around 93% were seen once; the top ten hold approximately 24%. The sample here was CD4+ or CD8+ T cells sorted from blood, taken in a trial of the OX40 agonist ivuxolimab. These receptors all stem from an adult with an advanced solid tumor such as melanoma, head and neck, liver or kidney cancer.

V and J are TRBV4-3 and TRBJ1-1; D ambiguous. CDR1 and CDR2 from the germline V gene are LGHNA and YSLEER. The V gene lost 2 bases and the J gene lost 0 bases, with 7 bases spanning the gap. The CDR3 is 14 residues long. Here the CDR3 DNA reads TGCGCCAGCAGCCAACACAGCTTGAACACTGAAGCTTTCTTT. Encoded protein: CASSQHSLNTEAFF.

V and J are TRBV5-6 and TRBJ2-1; the D is unclear. Germline lookup yields CDR1 SGHDT and CDR2 YYEEEE. The CDR3 consists of 13 residues. V shed 0 bases and J shed 7 bases, with 8 bases lying between them. The CDR3 protein is CASSLGWGNEQFF. CDR3 in DNA: TGTGCCAGCAGCTTGGGGTGGGGAAATGAGCAGTTCTTC. Variable domain in full (rest from reference TRBV5-6 and TRBJ2-1): DAGVTQSPTHLIKTRGQQVTLRCSPKSGHDTVSWYQQALGQGPQFIFQYYEEEERQRGNFPDRFSGHQFPNYSSELNVNALLLGDSALYLCASSLGWGNEQFFGPGTRLTVL.

V is TRBV6-4 and J is TRBJ2-1, with D possibly being TRBD1 (6 bases). Germline CDR1 and CDR2: MRHNA and SNTAGT. This CDR3 contains 15 residues. The V end lost 0 bases, the J end lost 4 bases, and 10 bases lay between the germline ends. The CDR3 protein is CASSDSTGRYNEQFF. DNA for the CDR3: TGTGCCAGCAGTGACTCCACAGGGCGGTACAATGAGCAGTTCTTC.

The rearrangement links TRBV11-2 to TRBJ1-1; D unresolved. The CDR3 has 13 amino acids. Germline CDR1 and CDR2: SGHAT and FQNNGV. Deletions cut 8 bases from V and 0 bases from J, with 10 bases between. The CDR3 loop reads CASGPSLNTEAFF. CDR3 sequence (DNA): TGTGCCAGCGGTCCCTCCCTGAACACTGAAGCTTTCTTT.

This chain uses TRBV4-3 with TRBJ1-5, with D perhaps TRBD1 (5 bases). The CDR3 is 15 residues long. V lost 5 bases to trimming and J lost 3 bases, with 14 bases between them. Germline lookup yields CDR1 LGHNA and CDR2 YSLEER. This CDR3 is CASSLSGGVNQPQHF. DNA of the CDR3: TGCGCCAGCAGCTTAAGCGGGGGAGTCAATCAGCCCCAGCATTTT.

The genes are TRBV27 and TRBJ2-7, with D tentatively TRBD2 (5 bases). The V gene's germline CDR1 is MNHEY and CDR2 SMNVEV (reference sequence). The ends were cut back, 4 bases at V and 6 bases at J, with 7 bases in the middle. This CDR3 is 11 amino acids long. CDR3 sequence (DNA): TGTGCCAGCAGTTCGGGGATCGAGCAGTACTTC. It specifies CASSSGIEQYF.

The chain combines TRBV4-3 with TRBJ2-2, with D tentatively TRBD1 or TRBD2 (5 bases each). The CDR3 length is 16 residues. V lost 1 base, J lost 4 bases, and 13 bases lay in between. Looked up from germline, CDR1 is LGHNA and CDR2 is YSLEER. CDR3 loop: CASSQVQGEGTGELFF. DNA for the CDR3: TGCGCCAGCAGCCAAGTCCAGGGAGAAGGCACCGGGGAGCTGTTTTTT.

V usage is TRBV9 and J usage is TRBJ2-2; 9 nucleotides line up with TRBD1. Germline assignment: CDR1 SGDLS and CDR2 YYNGEE. This CDR3 has 16 amino acids. The V gene end was trimmed by 3 bases and the J gene end by 6 bases; junction bases not matched to a gene: 9. Here the CDR3 reads CASSAPGQGGSGELFF. DNA of the CDR3: TGTGCCAGCAGCGCTCCGGGACAGGGCGGGTCCGGGGAGCTGTTTTTT.

Only one count was recorded for this clone. This chain uses TRBV5-8 with TRBJ2-4; D gene ambiguous. The CDR3 sequence is 13 residues long. The V gene's germline CDR1 is SGHTS and CDR2 YDEGEE. V lost 0 bases to trimming and J lost 8 bases, with 9 bases between them. This CDR3 is CASSLAFKDIQYF. Written as DNA, the CDR3 is TGTGCCAGCAGCTTGGCCTTTAAGGACATTCAGTACTTC.

This clone has only one observation. The chain employs TRBV15 and TRBJ1-5, with no clear D. This CDR3 is built from 13 residues. V shed 3 bases and J shed 5 bases, with 8 bases lying between them. The germline CDR1 and CDR2 sequences are LNHNV and YYDKDF (reference sequence). The chain's CDR3 is CATSSTVHQPQHF. The CDR3 DNA reads as TGTGCCACCAGCAGCACAGTCCATCAGCCCCAGCATTTT. Looking up the rest from reference TRBV15 and TRBJ1-5 gives the full variable domain: DAMVIQNPRYQVTQFGKPVTLSCSQTLNHNVMYWYQQKSSQAPKLLFHYYDKDFNNEADTPDNFQSRRPNTSFCFLDIRSPGLGDTAMYLCATSSTVHQPQHFGDGTRLSIL.

The chain carries TRBV9 and TRBJ1-2; maybe TRBD1 (5 bases). Germline V lookup: CDR1 SGDLS, CDR2 YYNGEE. The CDR3 has 15 amino acids. Between the trimmed V and J ends, which lost 3 bases and 7 bases, there was a span of 19 bases. This chain's CDR3 is CASSGSGGETGGYTF. DNA of the CDR3: TGTGCCAGCAGCGGTTCCGGGGGGGAGACTGGTGGCTACACCTTC.

This chain uses TRBV11-2 with TRBJ2-3; D is uncertain. Germline V gene lookup returns CDR1 SGHAT and CDR2 FQNNGV. The CDR3 length is 15 residues. Trimming took 1 base from V and 5 from J, leaving 13 bases between them. CDR3 amino acids: CASSLGELYGDTQYF. For the CDR3, the DNA is TGTGCCAGCAGCTTAGGAGAGCTTTACGGAGATACGCAGTATTTT. Full variable domain (missing parts from reference TRBV11-2 and TRBJ2-3): EAGVAQSPRYKIIEKRQSVAFWCNPISGHATLYWYQQILGQGPKLLIQFQNNGVVDDSQLPKDRFSAERLKGVDSTLKIQPAKLEDSAVYLCASSLGELYGDTQYFGPGTRLTVL.

The chain has TRBV4-3 and TRBJ2-7; D not certain. The CDR3 runs 14 residues. The V and J ends lost 0 bases and 8 bases respectively, with 14 bases between them. Germline CDR1 is LGHNA and CDR2 is YSLEER. The CDR3 coding sequence is TGCGCCAGCAGCCAAGACGAAGGGTCTAGGAAGCAGTACTTC. Translation: CASSQDEGSRKQYF.

The chain has TRBV27 and TRBJ1-5; TRBD1 matches at 7 bases. The V gene's germline CDR1 is MNHEY and CDR2 SMNVEV (reference sequence). The CDR3 consists of 15 residues. The J segment lost 0 bases and the V segment lost 8 bases, leaving 7 bases of the junction unmatched. The CDR3 spells CASGTGDYSNQPQHF. CDR3 DNA sequence: TGTGCCAGCGGTACAGGGGACTATAGCAATCAGCCCCAGCATTTT.

The V gene is TRBV11-2, the J gene TRBJ1-2; D gene unclear. This CDR3 is 11 amino acids long. V was shortened by 2 bases and J by 7 bases, with 5 bases between the two germline ends. CDR1 and CDR2 (germline): SGHAT, FQNNGV. CDR3 loop: CASSLQSGYTF. The CDR3 nucleotides are TGTGCCAGCAGCTTACAGTCTGGCTACACCTTC. Complete variable domain (other parts from reference TRBV11-2 and TRBJ1-2): EAGVAQSPRYKIIEKRQSVAFWCNPISGHATLYWYQQILGQGPKLLIQFQNNGVVDDSQLPKDRFSAERLKGVDSTLKIQPAKLEDSAVYLCASSLQSGYTFGSGTRLTVV.